The rows below give T cell receptor beta chains drawn from one sample of a study of blood T cell repertoires in COVID-19. The protocol was immunoSEQ multiplex PCR, while the TCRdb copy is restricted to in-frame clones and leaves out a portion. The sample holds 88,000 or so clones, 65% to 90% seen once. Source material: peripheral blood. The receptors stem from a man aged 55-75 years with acute or convalescent COVID-19. The CDR3 runs from the conserved cysteine through the conserved F or W. The order of the fields is D gene, V gene, clone size, J gene, CDR3 DNA, CDR3 protein. A D gene is named only where the DNA matches it firmly. Where a row states a size, it is once, few, many or the class of an expanded clone; other rows omit it.

TRBD2	TRBV19	NA	TRBJ2-3	TGTGCCAATAGTAAGCGACTAGCGGGGTACACAGATACGCAGTATTTT	CANSKRLAGYTDTQYF
NA	TRBV15	NA	TRBJ1-2	TGTGCCACCAGCAGAGACAGGGGCTATGGCTACACCTTC	CATSRDRGYGYTF
NA	TRBV7-2	once	TRBJ1-2	TGTGCCAGCAGATCAACAGGGCCCCTCACCGGCTACACCTTC	CASRSTGPLTGYTF
NA	TRBV5-1	few	TRBJ1-3	TGCGCCAGCAGCTTGGCCGACCGCCAGGATGGAAACACCATATATTTT	CASSLADRQDGNTIYF
TRBD2	TRBV5-1	NA	TRBJ2-2	TGCGCCTGCGCATTTCTAGCGGGGAGAAACACCGGGGAGCTGTTTTTT	CACAFLAGRNTGELFF
NA	TRBV7-2	NA	TRBJ1-1	TGTGCCAGCAGCTTAGACAGGGACACTGAAGCTTTCTTT	CASSLDRDTEAFF
TRBD2	TRBV14	NA	TRBJ2-1	TGTGCCAGCAGCCCCGAGCTACTAGCGGGAGCCGGTGAGCAGTTCTTC	CASSPELLAGAGEQFF
NA	TRBV6-6	NA	TRBJ2-4	TGTGCCAGCAGGCCGGACAACCCAGCCAAAAACATTCAGTACTTC	CASRPDNPAKNIQYF
TRBD1	TRBV3-1/TRBV3-2	NA	TRBJ2-7	TGTGCCAGCAGCCAAGAATCGAGACAGGGCGAGCAGTACTTC	CASSQESRQGEQYF
NA	TRBV7-6	NA	TRBJ2-2	TGTGCCAGCAGCTCTACTAGCATGGGGGAGCTGTTTTTT	CASSSTSMGELFF
NA	TRBV7-8	NA	TRBJ1-5	TGTGCCAGCAGACCTATTGGGCCCTCGCAGCCCCAGCATTTT	CASRPIGPSQPQHF
TRBD1	TRBV7-9	NA	TRBJ1-2	TGTGCCAGCAGCGGGACAGGGAGTGGCTACACCTTC	CASSGTGSGYTF
NA	TRBV30	NA	TRBJ2-5	TGTGCCTGGAGTGTACGACAGAGCGAGACCCAGTACTTC	CAWSVRQSETQYF
NA	TRBV7-9	few	TRBJ1-3	TGTGCCAGCAGGGAAGGGGCTGGAAACACCATATATTTT	CASREGAGNTIYF
NA	TRBV6-6	NA	TRBJ1-1	TGTGCCAGCAAAATTTCATCGGAGAGGACTGAAGCTTTCTTT	CASKISSERTEAFF
TRBD2	TRBV30	once	TRBJ2-7	TGTGCCTGGAGTGTAAAGTCTAGCGGGAGAAGGAGGGAAGGCGAGCAGTACTTC	CAWSVKSSGRRREGEQYF